This T cell receptor beta chain came from a study of cytomegalovirus exposure and HLA in healthy donors. 13 Jbeta primers and 60 Vbeta primers were used for the PCR. TCRdb keeps only in-frame clones here, not all; method: immunoSEQ multiplex PCR. This sample has 130,000 or so clones; approximately 79% occur once, and the top ten carry about 4.3%. With V trimmed by 6 bases and J by 12 bases, 14 bases remained unmatched. There are 14 residues in the CDR3. Germline CDR1 MRHNA, CDR2 SNTAGT. All donors participated as healthy donors of bone marrow. J is TRBJ1-1 and V is TRBV6-4, with 9 bases matching TRBD1. Sequenced material: PBMCs. This TCR was sampled from a man between 18 and 29 years old in good health and CMV-seropositive. The CDR3 DNA follows: TGTGCCAGCAGGCCCTATACAGGGGGCGCGAGGACTTTCTTT. It codes for CASRPYTGGARTFF.